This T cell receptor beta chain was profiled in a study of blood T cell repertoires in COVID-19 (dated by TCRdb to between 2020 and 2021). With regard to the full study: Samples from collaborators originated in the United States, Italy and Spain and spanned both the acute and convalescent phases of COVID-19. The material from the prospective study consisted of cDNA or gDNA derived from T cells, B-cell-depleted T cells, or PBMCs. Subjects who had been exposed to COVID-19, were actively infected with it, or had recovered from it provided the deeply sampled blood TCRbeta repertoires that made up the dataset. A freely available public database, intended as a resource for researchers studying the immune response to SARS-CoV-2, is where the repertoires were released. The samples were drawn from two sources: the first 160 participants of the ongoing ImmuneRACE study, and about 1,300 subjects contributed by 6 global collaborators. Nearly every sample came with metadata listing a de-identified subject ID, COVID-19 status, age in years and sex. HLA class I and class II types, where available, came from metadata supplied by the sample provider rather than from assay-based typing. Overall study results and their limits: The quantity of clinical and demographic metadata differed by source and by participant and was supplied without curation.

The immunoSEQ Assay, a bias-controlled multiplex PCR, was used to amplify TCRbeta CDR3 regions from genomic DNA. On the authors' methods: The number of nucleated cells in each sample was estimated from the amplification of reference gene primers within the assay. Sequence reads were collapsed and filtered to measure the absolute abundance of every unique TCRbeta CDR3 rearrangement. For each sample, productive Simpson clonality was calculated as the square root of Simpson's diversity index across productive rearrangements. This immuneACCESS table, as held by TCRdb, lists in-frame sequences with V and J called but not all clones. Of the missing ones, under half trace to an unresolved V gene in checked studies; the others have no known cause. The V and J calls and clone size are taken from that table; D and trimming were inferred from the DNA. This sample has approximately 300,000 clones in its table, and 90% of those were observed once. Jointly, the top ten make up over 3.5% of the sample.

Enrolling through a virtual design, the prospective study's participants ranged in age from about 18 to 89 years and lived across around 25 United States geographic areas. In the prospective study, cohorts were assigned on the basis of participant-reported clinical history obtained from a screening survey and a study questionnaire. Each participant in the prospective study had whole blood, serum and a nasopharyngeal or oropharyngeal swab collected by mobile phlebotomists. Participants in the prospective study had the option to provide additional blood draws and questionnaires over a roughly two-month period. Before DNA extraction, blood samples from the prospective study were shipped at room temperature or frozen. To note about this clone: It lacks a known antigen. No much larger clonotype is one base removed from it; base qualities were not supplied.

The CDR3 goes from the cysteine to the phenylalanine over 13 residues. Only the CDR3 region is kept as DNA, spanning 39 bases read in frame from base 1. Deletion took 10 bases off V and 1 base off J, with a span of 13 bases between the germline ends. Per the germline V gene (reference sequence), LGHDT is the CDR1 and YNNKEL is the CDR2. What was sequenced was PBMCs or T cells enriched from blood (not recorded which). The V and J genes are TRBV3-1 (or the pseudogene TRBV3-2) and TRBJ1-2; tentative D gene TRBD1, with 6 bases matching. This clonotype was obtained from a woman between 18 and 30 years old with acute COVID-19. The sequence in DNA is TGTGCCAACCGGACAGTAATTAACTATGGCTACACCTTC. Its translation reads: CANRTVINYGYTF.